The following is a T cell receptor beta chain sequence with its context. Its antigen is as yet unknown. It was the roughly 130-subject validation cohort, separate from the approximately 670-subject first cohort, to which the donors belonged. Here immunoSEQ multiplex PCR was the method, and the copy in TCRdb shows in-frame clones only, minus some. The sample consists of more than 45,000 clones, roughly 89% of them appearing once. The data are from a study of cytomegalovirus exposure and HLA in healthy donors. Study at large: In a later analysis, it was reported that the roughly 120 validation repertoires had been produced on the same platform as the 700 or so repertoires belonging to the first cohort. The study, taken as a whole, reports: Confirmation was obtained in vitro that three CMV-associated chains are specific for CMV antigens. Rarity held for most TCR sequences, but there were some public TCRs that occurred in many donors.

CDR1 SGHRS and CDR2 YFSETQ come from the germline V gene. The V and J ends lost 0 bases and 4 bases, in that order; junction bases with no gene match: 3. This CDR3 is 15 amino acids long. Material for sequencing was PBMCs. The V gene is TRBV5-1, the J gene TRBJ1-5; TRBD1 matches 8 bases. The sequence came from a woman between 18 and 29 years old in good health and CMV-seronegative. The CDR3 nucleotides read TGCGCCAGCAGCTTGGATGGACAGGGAAATCAGCCCCAGCATTTT. Translating it yields CASSLDGQGNQPQHF. The full variable domain, completed using reference TRBV5-1 and TRBJ1-5, is KAGVTQTPRYLIKTRGQQVTLSCSPISGHRSVSWYQQTPGQGLQFLFEYFSETQRNKGNFPGRFSGRQFSNSRSEMNVSTLELGDSALYLCASSLDGQGNQPQHFGDGTRLSIL.